These 15 T cell receptor beta chains originate from one sample sequenced in a study of blood T cell repertoires in COVID-19. Generated by immunoSEQ multiplex PCR, the TCRdb table keeps only in-frame clones and is missing some. Altogether approximately 74,000 clones are present, 75% to 90% being singletons, with the ten largest covering approximately 2.5%. Source material: peripheral blood. The receptors originated from an elderly man with active or convalescent COVID-19.

The table lists this clone with a few counts. This chain uses TRBV28 with TRBJ1-1; 7 bases agree with TRBD1. The trim removed 7 bases at V and 5 bases at J, leaving 1 base unmatched. The CDR3 has 11 amino acids. Germline assignment: CDR1 MDHEN and CDR2 SYDVKM. CDR3 sequence reads: CASNRGTEAFF. The DNA of the CDR3 is TGTGCCAGCAACAGGGGAACTGAAGCTTTCTTT.

This chain joins TRBV6-1 and TRBJ1-2; D gene unclear. Trimming pared 3 bases from V and 1 base from J, leaving 9 bases between. The CDR3 consists of 14 residues. Germline V gene data show CDR1 as MNHNS and CDR2 as SASEGT. CDR3 loop: CASSDVDLNYGYTF. CDR3 DNA sequence: TGTGCCAGCAGTGATGTAGATCTTAACTATGGCTACACCTTC.

The chain combines TRBV5-1 with TRBJ1-3; D gene ambiguous. This CDR3 is 14 amino acids long. Between the trimmed V and J ends, which lost 0 bases and 0 bases, there was a span of 4 bases. Per germline, CDR1 SGHRS and CDR2 YFSETQ. The CDR3 nucleotides read TGCGCCAGCAGCTTGGGACTCTCTGGAAACACCATATATTTT. Translation: CASSLGLSGNTIYF.

This sequence joins TRBV11-3 and TRBJ2-3; no clear D. The CDR3 extends over 13 amino acids. V lost 3 bases, J lost 6 bases, and 10 bases lay in between. Germline V gives CDR1 SGHNT, CDR2 YENEEA. The CDR3 nucleotides read TGTGCCAGCAGCTTCTCCAACGGGGATACGCAGTATTTT. Protein: CASSFSNGDTQYF.

This clone was counted a single time. The chain joins TRBV5-1 to TRBJ2-4; 7 bases agree with TRBD1. The junction had 7 bases not matched to a gene; V was cut back by 0 bases and J by 1 base. The germline CDR1 and CDR2 sequences are SGHRS and YFSETQ. This CDR3 comprises 17 residues. The CDR3 sequence is CASSLVWAGGAKNIQYF. CDR3 coding DNA: TGCGCCAGCAGCTTGGTCTGGGCAGGGGGTGCCAAAAACATTCAGTACTTC.

The chain employs TRBV10-3 and TRBJ1-5; 12 positions agree with TRBD1. The germline V gene has CDR1 ENHRY and CDR2 SYGVKD. Unmatched junction bases numbered 16, after V lost 0 bases and J lost 7 bases. This CDR3 is 20 amino acids long. The CDR3 region has the DNA TGTGCCATCAGTGAGTCGAACGGGAGGGGGACAGGGGGCGCCGGACAGCCCCAGCATTTT. This codes for CAISESNGRGTGGAGQPQHF.

Here the CDR3 DNA reads TGTGCCAGCAATTTGGGAGGGAGGGCCACAGATACGCAGTATTTT. Residues: CASNLGGRATDTQYF. This chain links TRBV28 with TRBJ2-3; TRBD2 matches at 7 bases. The CDR3 contains 15 residues. Germline CDR1 and CDR2: MDHEN and SYDVKM. After removal of 7 bases from V and 2 bases from J, the junction contained 9 bases not matched to a gene.

The chain is built from TRBV5-8 and TRBJ1-2; TRBD1 matches at 10 bases. V trimming: 4 bases; J trimming: 7 bases; junction bases outside the gene matches: 13. The CDR3 extends over 16 amino acids. CDR1 is SGHTS and CDR2 is YDEGEE in the germline V gene. The CDR3 coding sequence is TGTGCCAGCAGCCCACGGGACAGGGGCAAGTTTGGTGGCTACACCTTC. It is translated as CASSPRDRGKFGGYTF.

This rearrangement joins TRBV19 to TRBJ1-2; TRBD1 matches 7 bases. CDR1 LNHDA and CDR2 SQIVND come from the germline V gene (reference sequence). The CDR3 runs 16 residues. Germline trimming cut 7 bases from V and 0 bases from J; bases unmatched to any gene: 11. CDR3 sequence (DNA): TGTGCCAGTAATACCAGGGACAGCTATACTAACTATGGCTACACCTTC. Its translation: CASNTRDSYTNYGYTF.

The J gene is TRBJ2-2, the V gene TRBV5-1, with TRBD1 matching over 8 bases. Germline V gene lookup returns CDR1 SGHRS and CDR2 YFSETQ. The trim removed 0 bases at V and 1 base at J, leaving 8 bases unmatched. CDR3 length: 18 residues. CDR3 sequence (DNA): TGCGCCAGCAGCTTGGAGGACAGGGATTTGGAGAACACCGGGGAGCTGTTTTTT. Translating it yields CASSLEDRDLENTGELFF.

The chain joins TRBV30 to TRBJ2-2; D is undetermined. CDR3 length equals 14 residues. The V gene's germline CDR1 is GTSNPN and CDR2 SVGIG (reference sequence). Deletions cut 0 bases from V and 1 base from J, with 6 bases between. CDR3 in amino acids: CAWSVGRNTGELFF. Here the CDR3 DNA reads TGTGCCTGGAGTGTGGGCAGGAACACCGGGGAGCTGTTTTTT. Full variable domain (rest looked up from reference TRBV30 and TRBJ2-2): SQTIHQWPATLVQPVGSPLSLECTVEGTSNPNLYWYRQAAGRGLQLLFYSVGIGQISSEVPQNLSASRPQDRQFILSSKKLLLSDSGFYLCAWSVGRNTGELFFGEGSRLTVL.

This chain links TRBV6-2 or TRBV6-3 with TRBJ1-5; D call uncertain. V lost 2 bases and J lost 3, with 8 bases in between. Germline lookup yields CDR1 MNHEY and CDR2 SVGEGT. The CDR3 runs to 14 residues. CDR3 protein: CASSYAGVNQPQHF. CDR3 DNA: TGTGCCAGCAGTTACGCCGGGGTCAATCAGCCCCAGCATTTT.

The chain couples TRBV4-2 to TRBJ2-7; TRBD1 aligns across 10 bases. Germline trimming cut 3 bases from V and 4 bases from J; bases unmatched to any gene: 3. The germline gives CDR1 LGHNA, CDR2 YNFKEQ. This CDR3 contains 14 residues. The CDR3 reads CASSQAGQGYEQYF. The CDR3 DNA is TGTGCCAGCAGCCAGGCGGGACAGGGGTACGAGCAGTACTTC.

The count of this clone is one. The chain recombines TRBV6-2 or TRBV6-3 with TRBJ1-2, with TRBD1 matching over 7 bases. The CDR3 is 12 residues long. V lost 4 bases, J lost 7 bases, and 3 bases stayed unmatched. CDR1 and CDR2 (germline): MNHEY, SVGEGT. The CDR3 DNA follows: TGTGCCAGCAGTTTTGGGACAGCTGGCTACACCTTC. This translates into CASSFGTAGYTF.

This rearrangement joins TRBV30 to TRBJ1-5; the D is unclear. This CDR3 is 13 amino acids long. Germline values: CDR1 GTSNPN, CDR2 SVGIG (reference sequence). V was clipped by 2 bases and J by 7 bases, with 12 bases between them. This CDR3 is CAWSSAGSQPQHF. The CDR3 nucleotides read TGTGCCTGGAGTTCGGCAGGATCCCAGCCCCAGCATTTT.